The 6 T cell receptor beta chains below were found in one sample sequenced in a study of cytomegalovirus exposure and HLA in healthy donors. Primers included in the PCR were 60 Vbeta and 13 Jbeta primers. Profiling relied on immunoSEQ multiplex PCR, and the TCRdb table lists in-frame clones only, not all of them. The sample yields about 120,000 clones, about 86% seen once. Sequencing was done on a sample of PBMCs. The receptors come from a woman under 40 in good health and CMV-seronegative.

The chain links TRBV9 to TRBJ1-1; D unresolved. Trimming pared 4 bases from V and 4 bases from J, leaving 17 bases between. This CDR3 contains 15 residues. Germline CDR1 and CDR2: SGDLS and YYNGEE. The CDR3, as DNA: TGTGCCAGCAGCCCCGAAAGTCGGGTAAGCACTGAAGCTTTCTTT. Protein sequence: CASSPESRVSTEAFF.

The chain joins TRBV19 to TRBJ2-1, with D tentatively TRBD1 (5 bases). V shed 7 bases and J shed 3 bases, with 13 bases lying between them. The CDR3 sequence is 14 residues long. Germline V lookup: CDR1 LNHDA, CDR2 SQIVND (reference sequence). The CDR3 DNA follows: TGTGCCAGTACCTTGACAGCTCACTACAATGAGCAGTTCTTC. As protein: CASTLTAHYNEQFF.

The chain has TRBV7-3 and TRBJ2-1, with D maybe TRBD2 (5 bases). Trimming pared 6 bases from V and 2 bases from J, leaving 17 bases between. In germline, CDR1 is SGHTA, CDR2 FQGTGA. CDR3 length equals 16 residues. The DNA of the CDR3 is TGTGCCAGCAGTCCTACCATCGGGGTCACCTACAATGAGCAGTTCTTC. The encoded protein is CASSPTIGVTYNEQFF.

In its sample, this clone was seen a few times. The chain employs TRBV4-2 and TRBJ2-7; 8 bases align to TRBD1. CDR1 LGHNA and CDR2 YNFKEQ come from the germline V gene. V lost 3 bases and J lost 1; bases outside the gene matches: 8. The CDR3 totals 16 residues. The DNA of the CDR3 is TGTGCCAGCAGCCATGACCGGGACAGGACTTCCTACGAGCAGTACTTC. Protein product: CASSHDRDRTSYEQYF.

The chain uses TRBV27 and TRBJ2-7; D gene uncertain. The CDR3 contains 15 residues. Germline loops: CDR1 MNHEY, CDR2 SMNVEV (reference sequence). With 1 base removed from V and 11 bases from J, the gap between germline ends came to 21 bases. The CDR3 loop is CASSLYGGHIMSEYF. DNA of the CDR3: TGTGCCAGCAGTTTATATGGCGGCCATATAATGAGTGAGTACTTC.

This chain's CDR3 is CASSLRPGPSYEQYF. DNA of the CDR3: TGCGCCAGCAGCCTCAGGCCAGGGCCCTCCTACGAGCAGTACTTC. The chain uses TRBV5-1 and TRBJ2-7; tentatively, D is TRBD1 (5 bases). Trimming removed 4 bases from V and 0 bases from J, with 14 bases in between. Per germline, CDR1 SGHRS and CDR2 YFSETQ. This CDR3 contains 15 residues.